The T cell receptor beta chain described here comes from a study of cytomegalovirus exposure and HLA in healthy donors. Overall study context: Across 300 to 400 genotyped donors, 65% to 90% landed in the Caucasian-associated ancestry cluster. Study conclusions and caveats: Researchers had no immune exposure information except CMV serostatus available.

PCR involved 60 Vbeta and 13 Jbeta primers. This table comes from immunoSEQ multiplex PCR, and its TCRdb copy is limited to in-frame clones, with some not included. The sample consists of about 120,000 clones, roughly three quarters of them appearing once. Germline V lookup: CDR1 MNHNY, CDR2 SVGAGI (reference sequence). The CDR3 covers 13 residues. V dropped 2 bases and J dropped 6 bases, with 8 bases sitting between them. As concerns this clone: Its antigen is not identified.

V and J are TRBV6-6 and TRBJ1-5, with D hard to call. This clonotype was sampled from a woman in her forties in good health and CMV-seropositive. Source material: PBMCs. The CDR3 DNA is TGTGCCAGCAGTTACGAGGGATCTCAGCCCCAGCATTTT. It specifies CASSYEGSQPQHF.